This T cell receptor (beta chain) was sequenced for a study of patients and donors after allogeneic stem cell transplantation. TCRdb re-derived calls from the RT-PCR reads in MiXCR, one entry per CDR3 protein. The table has about 960,000 distinct CDR3 sequences, about a sixth seen once. The TCR comes from a human donor who was either an allogeneic HSCT recipient or a stem cell or donor lymphocyte infusion donor (not recorded which). It is not recorded whose cells these are; they may come from a transplant donor. Specimen: blood, either unsorted or a sorted T cell fraction (not recorded which).

CDR3: CASSLGSGGITGELFF. In DNA, the CDR3 is TGTGCCAGCAGCTTGGGGTCTGGGGGTATCACCGGGGAGCTGTTTTTT. The V and J genes are TRBV5-5 and TRBJ2-2; D assignment may be TRBD1 or TRBD2 (5 bases each). CDR1 is SGHKS, CDR2 YYEKEE, per germline (reference sequence). CDR3 size: 16 residues. Trimming took 0 bases from V and 4 from J, leaving 13 bases between them.